This TCR beta chain emerged from a study of control samples from healthy donors and cancer patients. This CDR3 is built from 15 residues. V shed 2 bases and J shed 3 bases, with 10 bases lying between them. CDR1 KGHDR and CDR2 SFDVKD come from the germline V gene. Clones were sequenced by immunoSEQ multiplex PCR, and TCRdb holds only the in-frame ones, with some missing. The table shows more than 120,000 clones, with more than 90% occurring only once. The rearrangement joins TRBV24-1 to TRBJ1-5, with no clear D. This clonotype was sampled from a young man in good health. Sequencing input: blood. The CDR3 region has the DNA TGTGCCACCAGTGATTCCTTCCCTTACAATCAGCCCCAGCATTTT. Translated: CATSDSFPYNQPQHF.